The clone carrying this T cell receptor (beta chain) is medium-sized in the sample. Its antigen is still unknown. TCRdb re-called the PCR reads with MiXCR. This sample has approximately 2,000 clones, with around 9.9% found just once. The data were taken from a study of metastatic and nonmetastatic thyroid tumors. Overall study results and limits: Reports indicated that malignant thyroid tumors showed significantly higher TCR beta diversity than benign nodules did, in blood and tumor.

The length of the CDR3 is 17 residues. Unmatched junction bases numbered 10, after V lost 6 bases and J lost 1 base. Thyroid surgery took place with no prior treatment in any patient. The rearrangement joins TRBV12-3 or TRBV12-4 to TRBJ2-1, with 9 bases matching TRBD1. The sample consisted of tumor tissue. This receptor was taken from a female donor with papillary thyroid cancer or a benign thyroid nodule (not recorded which). Some clones in this sample may be carry-over from other donors' samples. CDR3 loop: CASSPKWGQGSYNEQFF. DNA of the CDR3: TGTGCCAGCAGCCCTAAGTGGGGACAGGGTTCCTACAATGAGCAGTTCTTC.